In its sample, the clone carrying this TCR beta chain was seen a few times. These data are taken from a study of human T cells and chemical hapten exposure. Germline V CDR1 and CDR2: MNHEY, SVGEGT. CDR3 length: 14 residues. V lost 7 bases, J lost 0 bases, and 2 bases stayed unmatched. TCRdb re-derived calls from the RACE reads in MiXCR, one entry per CDR3 protein. This table has fewer than 150,000 distinct CDR3 sequences, about 13% appearing once. Documented time point: patch test 1, 2 weeks after DPC sensitization. As to treatment: therapeutic diphenylcyclopropenone sensitization with weekly scalp DPC. People who gave samples had alopecia, were 18 to 70 years old, and were suitable for DPC.

This receptor was obtained from a man aged 18 to 29 with alopecia areata. Some clones in this sample may be carry-over from other donors' samples. The chain has TRBV6-2 or TRBV6-3 and TRBJ2-2; TRBD1 aligns across 7 bases. The sequenced sample was whole blood, obtained in connection with sensitization to the hapten diphenylcyclopropenone (DPC). CDR3 sequence reads: CASTDRANTGELFF. For the CDR3, the DNA is TGTGCCAGCACTGACAGGGCGAACACCGGGGAGCTGTTTTTT.